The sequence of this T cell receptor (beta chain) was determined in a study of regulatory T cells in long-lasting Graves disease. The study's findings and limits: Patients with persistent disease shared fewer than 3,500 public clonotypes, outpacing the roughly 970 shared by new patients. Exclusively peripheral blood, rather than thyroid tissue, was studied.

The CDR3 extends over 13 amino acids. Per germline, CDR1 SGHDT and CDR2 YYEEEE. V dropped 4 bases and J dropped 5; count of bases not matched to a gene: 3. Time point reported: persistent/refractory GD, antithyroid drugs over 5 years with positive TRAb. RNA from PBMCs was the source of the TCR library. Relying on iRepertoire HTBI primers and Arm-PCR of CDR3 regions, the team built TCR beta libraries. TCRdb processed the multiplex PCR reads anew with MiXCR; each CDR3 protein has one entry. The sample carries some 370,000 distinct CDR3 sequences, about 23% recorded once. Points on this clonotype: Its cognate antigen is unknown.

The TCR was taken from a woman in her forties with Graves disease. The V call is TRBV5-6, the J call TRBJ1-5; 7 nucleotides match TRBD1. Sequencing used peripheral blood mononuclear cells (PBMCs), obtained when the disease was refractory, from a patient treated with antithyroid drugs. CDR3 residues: CASSKDRDQPQHF. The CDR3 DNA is TGTGCCAGCAGCAAAGACAGGGATCAGCCCCAGCATTTT.